Sequencing of this TCR beta chain was carried out in a study of blood T cell repertoires in COVID-19. Libraries were prepared by immunoSEQ multiplex PCR; TCRdb keeps only in-frame clonotypes and omits some of them. This sample has about 310,000 clones, with roughly 90% found just once. Clinical history as reported by participants underpinned cohort assignment. This CDR3 has 16 amino acids. V lost 1 base, J lost 5 bases, and 18 bases lay in between. Germline V CDR1 and CDR2: SGHRS, YFSETQ. The sample taken for sequencing was PBMCs or T cells enriched from blood (not recorded which). The source of this sequence is a woman under 30 who had recovered from COVID-19. The chain has TRBV5-1 and TRBJ2-5; tentative D call: TRBD2 (6 bases). The CDR3 here is CASSLFQTSTGETQYF. CDR3 bases: TGCGCCAGCAGCTTGTTCCAAACTAGCACCGGGGAGACCCAGTACTTC.